This TCR beta chain was captured by sequencing in a study of T cell repertoires in cytomegalovirus infection. Study at large: CMV infection and matching HLA type were both indicated by public TCR beta signatures. Notes on the study in general: People with CMV and the relevant HLA were identified by cumulative public TCR beta family frequency. HLA-C-restricted CMV clonotypes gave the most frequent clonotype in two of eight donors.

Only a few counts were recorded for this clonotype. Its antigen remains unidentified. A single record per CDR3 protein comes from TCRdb applying MiXCR to the reads. The sample has fewer than 550,000 distinct CDR3 sequences, roughly 10% seen once; the top ten hold 10%. There are 14 residues in the CDR3. CDR1 and CDR2 (germline): LNHDA, SQIVND (reference sequence). Trimming removed 6 bases from V and 2 bases from J; junction bases left unmatched: 5. The receptor was derived from a human donor in good health (CMV status not recorded). Some clones in this sample may be carry-over from other donors' samples. Sequenced: PBMCs. This sequence joins TRBV19 and TRBJ1-1; 8 nucleotides match TRBD1. The CDR3 DNA is TGTGCCAGTAGGAAGGACAGGGTAAACACTGAAGCTTTCTTT. As protein: CASRKDRVNTEAFF.